The next 4 T cell receptor beta chains were all read from a single sample in a study of human T cells and chemical hapten exposure. Time point specified: pre-sensitization, week 0. Stated treatment: therapeutic diphenylcyclopropenone sensitization with weekly scalp DPC. Using its own MiXCR run on the RACE reads, TCRdb lists one record per CDR3 protein. The table has around 380,000 distinct CDR3 sequences, 5.5% seen once. The sequencing used whole blood, collected in connection with sensitization to the hapten diphenylcyclopropenone (DPC). All receptors derive from a young woman with alopecia areata. Some clones in this sample may be carry-over from other donors' samples.

This chain joins TRBV7-3 and TRBJ1-4; D is possibly TRBD1 (5 bases). Trimming removed 1 base from V and 8 bases from J, with 20 bases in between. Germline V gives CDR1 SGHTA, CDR2 FQGTGA. There are 17 residues in the CDR3. CDR3 sequence: CASSLISWGGRREKLFF. Written as DNA, the CDR3 is TGTGCCAGCAGCTTAATCAGTTGGGGCGGGAGGAGGGAAAAACTGTTTTTT.

This clonotype has more than one count but fewer than ten. The chain is built from TRBV3-1 and TRBJ2-1; 11 bases align to TRBD2. Per germline, CDR1 LGHDT and CDR2 YNNKEL (reference sequence). The V segment lost 3 bases and the J segment 7 bases; nucleotides outside the gene matches: 8. CDR3 length: 16 residues. CDR3 sequence reads: CASSQISGGALNEQFF. The CDR3 DNA is TGTGCCAGCAGCCAGATTAGCGGGGGGGCGTTAAATGAGCAGTTCTTC.

The genes are TRBV5-4 and TRBJ1-2, with no clear D. The CDR3 extends over 15 amino acids. Germline CDR1 SGHNT, CDR2 YYREEE (reference sequence). Trimming removed 4 bases at V and 2 bases at J, with 15 bases between. Written as DNA, the CDR3 is TGTGCCAGCAGCCCCAGTACGACTAGGAACTATGGCTACACCTTC. Encoded protein: CASSPSTTRNYGYTF.

This clonotype showed up just a few times. The gene calls are TRBV5-6 and TRBJ2-7, with D possibly matching TRBD1 (6 bases). Per the germline V gene, CDR1 is SGHDT and CDR2 is YYEEEE. V was clipped by 4 bases and J by 7 bases, with 15 bases between them. This CDR3 comprises 13 residues. The CDR3 bases are TGTGCCAGCAGCCCGGAGAGACAGGAGGAGCAGTACTTC. This encodes CASSPERQEEQYF.